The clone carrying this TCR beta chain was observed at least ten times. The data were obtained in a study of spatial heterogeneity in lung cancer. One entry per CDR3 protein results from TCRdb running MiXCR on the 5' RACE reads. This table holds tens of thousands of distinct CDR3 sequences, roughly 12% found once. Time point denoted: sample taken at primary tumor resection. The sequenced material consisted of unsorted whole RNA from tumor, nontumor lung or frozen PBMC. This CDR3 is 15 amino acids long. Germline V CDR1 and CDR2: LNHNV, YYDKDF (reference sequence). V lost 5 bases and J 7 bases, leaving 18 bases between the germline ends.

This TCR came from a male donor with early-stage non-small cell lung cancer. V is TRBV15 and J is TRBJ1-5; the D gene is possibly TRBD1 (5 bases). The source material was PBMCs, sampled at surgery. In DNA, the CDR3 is TGTGCCACCAGCTTCCAGGTGGGGGGAGCCCAGCCCCAGCATTTT. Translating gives CATSFQVGGAQPQHF.